The clone carrying this T cell receptor (beta chain) was counted ten times or more. Antigen unknown. This record comes from a study of T cells in Graves' hyperthyroidism and ophthalmopathy. Amplification yielded TCR beta CDR3 regions, with RNA transcripts as the source. The HTBI primer set drove a first-round RT-PCR of the TCR CDR3. MiXCR was run by TCRdb on the multiplex PCR reads, yielding one entry per CDR3 protein. This repertoire shows 350,000 to 500,000 distinct CDR3 sequences, approximately 15% found once; its top ten account for approximately 5.8%. Study results and caveats: Ophthalmopathy was distinguished from stable hyperthyroidism by 13 V-J signatures. Within blood appeared most thyroid clonotypes that had expanded above 0.001.

There are 14 residues in the CDR3. Trimming removed 7 bases from V and 3 bases from J; junction bases left unmatched: 3. Germline V gene sequence: CDR1 MNHEY, CDR2 SVGEGT. Patients aged 18 to 65 had newly diagnosed hyperthyroidism lasting under 2 months. Criteria for exclusion of patients were uncontrolled infection, other autoimmune disease, pregnancy or lactation. This sequence originates from a young woman with Graves' hyperthyroidism. Material: blood. The J gene is TRBJ2-1, the V gene TRBV6-2 or TRBV6-3; 10 nucleotides agree with TRBD2. CDR3 nucleotides: TGTGCCAGCAAAGCTAGCGGGAGCTACAATGAGCAGTTCTTC. It is translated as CASKASGSYNEQFF.